The clone carrying this T cell receptor (beta chain) was picked up one time. These data belong to a study of T cell clonotyping in hematopoietic cell transplantation. Germline-derived CDR1 and CDR2 are MNHEY and SVGAGI. V was trimmed by 6 bases and J by 3 bases, leaving 12 bases between them. The length of the CDR3 is 14 residues. Assay used: immunoSEQ multiplex PCR; TCRdb lists only in-frame clones, some missing. Of 25,000 to 35,000 clones detected, 60% to 80% appear once; the ten largest clones hold roughly 6%. The time point was: recipient sample about 28 days before transplant, after cytoreduction.

The source of this sequence is a man aged 45 to 65 with myelodysplastic syndrome. Some clones in this sample may be carry-over from other donors' samples. This sample comprised peripheral blood mononuclear cells, obtained before stem cell transplant. The chain is built from TRBV6-5 and TRBJ2-4, with D perhaps matching TRBD2 (6 bases). As DNA, the CDR3 is TGTGCCAGCAGACCCGGGGGTCGCAAAAACATTCAGTACTTC. Amino acids: CASRPGGRKNIQYF.